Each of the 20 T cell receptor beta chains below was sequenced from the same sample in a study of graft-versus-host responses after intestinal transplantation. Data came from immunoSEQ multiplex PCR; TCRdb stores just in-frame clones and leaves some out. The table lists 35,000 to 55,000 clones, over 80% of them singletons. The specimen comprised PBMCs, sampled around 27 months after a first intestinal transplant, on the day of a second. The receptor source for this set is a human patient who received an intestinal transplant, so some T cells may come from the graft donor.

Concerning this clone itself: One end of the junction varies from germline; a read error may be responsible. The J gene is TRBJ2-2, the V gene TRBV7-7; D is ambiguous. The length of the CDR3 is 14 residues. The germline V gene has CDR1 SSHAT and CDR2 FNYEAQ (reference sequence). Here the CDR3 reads CASSSTSNTGELFF. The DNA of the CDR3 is TGTGCTAGCAGCTCAACCTCGAACACCGGGGAGCTGTTTTTT.

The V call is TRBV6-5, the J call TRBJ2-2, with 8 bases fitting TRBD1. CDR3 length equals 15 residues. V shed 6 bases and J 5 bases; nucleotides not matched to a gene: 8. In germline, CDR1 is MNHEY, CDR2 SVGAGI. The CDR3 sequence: CASRTDRGVTGELFF. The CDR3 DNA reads TGTGCCAGCAGAACCGACAGGGGTGTTACCGGGGAGCTGTTTTTT.

CDR3 sequence: CASSLSRARFHEQFF. For the CDR3, the DNA is TGTGCCAGCAGTTTATCCCGGGCCAGATTCCATGAGCAGTTCTTC. This chain connects TRBV27 to TRBJ2-1; D unclear. The CDR3 loop spans 15 amino acids. The germline V gene encodes CDR1 MNHEY and CDR2 SMNVEV (reference sequence). The V end was cut by 0 bases, the J end by 8 bases, with 14 bases between.

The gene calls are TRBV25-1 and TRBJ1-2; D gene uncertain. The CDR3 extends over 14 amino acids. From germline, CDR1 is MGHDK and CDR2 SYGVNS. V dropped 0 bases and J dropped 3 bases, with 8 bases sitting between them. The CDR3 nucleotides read TGTGCCAGCAGTGAATATACGAAGGACTATGGCTACACCTTC. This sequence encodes CASSEYTKDYGYTF.

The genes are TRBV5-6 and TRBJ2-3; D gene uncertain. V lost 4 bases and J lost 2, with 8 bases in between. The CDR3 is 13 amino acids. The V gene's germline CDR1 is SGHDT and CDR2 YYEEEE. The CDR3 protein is CASSPRNTDTQYF. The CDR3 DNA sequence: TGTGCCAGCAGCCCTAGAAACACAGATACGCAGTATTTT.

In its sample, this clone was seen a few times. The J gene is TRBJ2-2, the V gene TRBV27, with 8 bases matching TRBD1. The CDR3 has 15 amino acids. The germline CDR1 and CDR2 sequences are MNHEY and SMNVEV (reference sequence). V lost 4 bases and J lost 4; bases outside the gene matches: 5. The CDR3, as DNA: TGTGCCAGCAGTTCGCAGGGGGCTTTCACCGGGGAGCTGTTTTTT. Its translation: CASSSQGAFTGELFF.

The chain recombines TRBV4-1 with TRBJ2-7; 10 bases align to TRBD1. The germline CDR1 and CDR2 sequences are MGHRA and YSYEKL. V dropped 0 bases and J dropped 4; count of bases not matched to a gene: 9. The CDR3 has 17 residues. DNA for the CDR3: TGCGCCAGCAGCCAAGAAGGGTGGGGGACAGGGGCATACGAGCAGTACTTC. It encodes CASSQEGWGTGAYEQYF.

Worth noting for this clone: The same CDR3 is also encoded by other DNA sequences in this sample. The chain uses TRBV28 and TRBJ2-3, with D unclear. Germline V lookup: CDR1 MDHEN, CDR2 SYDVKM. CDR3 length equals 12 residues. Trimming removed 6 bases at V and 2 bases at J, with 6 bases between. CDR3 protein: CASRPVTDTQYF. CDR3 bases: TGTGCCAGCAGGCCAGTCACAGATACGCAGTATTTT.

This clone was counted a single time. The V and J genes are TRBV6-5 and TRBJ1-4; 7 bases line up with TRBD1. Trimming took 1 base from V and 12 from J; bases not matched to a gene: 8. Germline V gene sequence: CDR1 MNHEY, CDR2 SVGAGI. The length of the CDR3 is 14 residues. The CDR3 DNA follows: TGTGCCAGCAGTTACTTCGGGACAGCGATGGAACTGTTTTTT. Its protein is CASSYFGTAMELFF.

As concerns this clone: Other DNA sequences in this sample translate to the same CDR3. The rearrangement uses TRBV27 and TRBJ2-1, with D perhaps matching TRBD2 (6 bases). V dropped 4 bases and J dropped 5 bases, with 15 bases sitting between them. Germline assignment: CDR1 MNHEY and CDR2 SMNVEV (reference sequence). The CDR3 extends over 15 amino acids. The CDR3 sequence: CASSSRLGRDNEQFF. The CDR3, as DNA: TGTGCCAGCAGTTCTCGACTAGGAAGGGACAATGAGCAGTTCTTC.

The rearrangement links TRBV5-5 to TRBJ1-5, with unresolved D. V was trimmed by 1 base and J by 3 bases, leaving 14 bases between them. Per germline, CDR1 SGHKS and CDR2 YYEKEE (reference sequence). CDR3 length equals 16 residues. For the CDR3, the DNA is TGTGCCAGCAGCTTGTTCCAGAAAAATTTCAATCAGCCCCAGCATTTT. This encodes CASSLFQKNFNQPQHF.

The CDR3 loop is CASSYRPPYFYEQYF. The CDR3 DNA is TGTGCCAGCAGTTACCGCCCGCCATACTTTTACGAGCAGTACTTC. V gene TRBV6-5 combines with J gene TRBJ2-7; no firm D call. The length of the CDR3 is 15 residues. Germline values: CDR1 MNHEY, CDR2 SVGAGI. V gave up 2 bases and J gave up 4 bases, with 15 bases separating them.

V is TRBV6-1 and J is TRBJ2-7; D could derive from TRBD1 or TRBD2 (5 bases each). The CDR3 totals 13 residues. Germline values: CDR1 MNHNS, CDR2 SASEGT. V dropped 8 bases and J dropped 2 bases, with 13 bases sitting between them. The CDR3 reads CASRWDGTYEQYF. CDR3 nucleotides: TGTGCCAGCCGATGGGACGGGACCTACGAGCAGTACTTC.

The CDR3 DNA sequence: TGTGCCAGCATGGAGAGACATAACTATGGCTACACCTTC. Encoded protein: CASMERHNYGYTF. V and J are TRBV6-1 and TRBJ1-2; no firm D call. CDR3 length: 13 amino acids. V gave up 7 bases and J gave up 1 base, with 10 bases separating them. Germline CDR1 and CDR2: MNHNS and SASEGT.

The CDR3 nucleotides read TGTGCCAGCAGTCCTAGCCAGTCGAAGGCCGGGGAGCTGTTTTTT. Protein sequence: CASSPSQSKAGELFF. The chain carries TRBV28 and TRBJ2-2, with a tentative D call TRBD2 (5 bases). CDR1 is MDHEN, CDR2 SYDVKM, per germline. Between the trimmed V and J ends, which lost 5 bases and 6 bases, there was a span of 16 bases. The CDR3 extends over 15 amino acids.

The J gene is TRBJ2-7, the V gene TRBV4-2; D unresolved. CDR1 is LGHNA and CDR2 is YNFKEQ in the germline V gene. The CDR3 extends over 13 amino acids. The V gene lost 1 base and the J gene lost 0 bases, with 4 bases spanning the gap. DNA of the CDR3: TGTGCCAGCAGCCAAGGCAGCTCCTACGAGCAGTACTTC. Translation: CASSQGSSYEQYF.

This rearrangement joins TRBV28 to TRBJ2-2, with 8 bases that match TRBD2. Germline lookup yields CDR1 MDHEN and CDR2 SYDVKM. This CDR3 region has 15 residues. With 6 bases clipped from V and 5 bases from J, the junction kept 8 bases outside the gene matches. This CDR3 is CASSAGGTRTGELFF. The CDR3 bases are TGTGCCAGCAGCGCTGGCGGGACTAGGACCGGGGAGCTGTTTTTT.

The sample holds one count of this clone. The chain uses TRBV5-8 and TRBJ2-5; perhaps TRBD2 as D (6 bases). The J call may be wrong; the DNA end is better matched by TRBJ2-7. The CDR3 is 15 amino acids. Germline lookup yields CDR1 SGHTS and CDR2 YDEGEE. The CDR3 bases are TGTGCCAGCAGCTTGGTAGCGGCTTTGTCCTACGAGCAGTACTTC. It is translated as CASSLVAALSYEQYF.

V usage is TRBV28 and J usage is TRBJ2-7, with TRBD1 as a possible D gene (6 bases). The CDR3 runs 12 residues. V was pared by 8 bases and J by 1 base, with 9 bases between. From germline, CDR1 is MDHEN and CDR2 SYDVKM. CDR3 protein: CASGTWSYEQYF. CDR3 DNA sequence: TGTGCCAGCGGGACATGGTCCTACGAGCAGTACTTC.

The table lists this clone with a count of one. The CDR3 sequence: CASSETALATNEKLFF. CDR3 coding DNA: TGTGCCAGCAGTGAGACAGCACTTGCAACTAATGAAAAACTGTTTTTT. The rearrangement uses TRBV28 and TRBJ1-4; possibly TRBD1 for D (5 bases). This CDR3 region has 16 residues. Germline V gene lookup returns CDR1 MDHEN and CDR2 SYDVKM. Trimming cost V 5 bases and J 0 bases, with 13 bases left between them. Full variable domain (outside the CDR3, taken from reference TRBV28 and TRBJ1-4): DVKVTQSSRYLVKRTGEKVFLECVQDMDHENMFWYRQDPGLGLRLIYFSYDVKMKEKGDIPEGYSVSREKKERFSLILESASTNQTSMYLCASSETALATNEKLFFGSGTQLSVL.